The T cell receptor beta chain described here comes from a study of neurological immune-mediated disorders. General study findings and limits: No sharing of CDR3 amino acid sequences was observed among expanded clones across subjects, suggesting private repertoires in all groups.

V dropped 3 bases and J dropped 8; count of bases not matched to a gene: 10. Germline V CDR1 and CDR2: SGHRS, YFSETQ. The CDR3 loop spans 16 amino acids. MiXCR was run by TCRdb on the 5' RACE reads, yielding one entry per CDR3 protein. The sample records some 37,000 distinct CDR3 sequences, around a tenth being singletons. This clonotype was detected ten times or more. The target antigen is unknown. This sequence was found in a woman in her thirties with HTLV-1-associated myelopathy (HAM/TSP). V gene TRBV5-1 combines with J gene TRBJ2-2; 10 bases agree with TRBD2. Material for sequencing was PBMCs. Written as DNA, the CDR3 is TGCGCCAGCAGCTCACTAGCGGGGCGACTTACTGGGGAGCTGTTTTTT. Translated: CASSSLAGRLTGELFF.